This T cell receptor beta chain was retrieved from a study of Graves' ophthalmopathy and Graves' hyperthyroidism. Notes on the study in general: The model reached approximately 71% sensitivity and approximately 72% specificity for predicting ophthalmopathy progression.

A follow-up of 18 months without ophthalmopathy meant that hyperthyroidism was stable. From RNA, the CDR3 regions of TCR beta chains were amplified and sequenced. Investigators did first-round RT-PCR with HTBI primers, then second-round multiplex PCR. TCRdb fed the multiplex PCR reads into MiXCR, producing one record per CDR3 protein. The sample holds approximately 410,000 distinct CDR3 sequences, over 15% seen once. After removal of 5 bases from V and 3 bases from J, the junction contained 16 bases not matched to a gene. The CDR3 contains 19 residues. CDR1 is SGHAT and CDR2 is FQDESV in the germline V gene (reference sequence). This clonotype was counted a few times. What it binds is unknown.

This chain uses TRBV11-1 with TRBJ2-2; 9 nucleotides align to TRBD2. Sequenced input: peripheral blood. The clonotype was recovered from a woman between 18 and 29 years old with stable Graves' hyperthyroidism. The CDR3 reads CASSGEKKPGLADTGELFF. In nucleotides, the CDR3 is TGTGCCAGCAGCGGAGAGAAAAAACCGGGACTAGCCGACACCGGGGAGCTGTTTTTT.